These 14 T cell receptor beta chains originate from one sample sequenced in a study of T-cell reconstitution after alpha-beta-depleted transplantation in children. Unique molecular identifiers featured in how the TCRbeta library was prepared. TCRdb re-called the PCR reads through MiXCR, storing one row per CDR3 protein. The data hold fewer than 95,000 distinct CDR3 sequences, with more than 9% observed a single time. The sequencing here drew on PBMCs from the stem cell graft donor, taken from the stem cell graft. The source of these receptors is a human donor who donated a stem cell graft to a child with inherited bone marrow failure.

Points on this clonotype: A much bigger clone sits one base away, suggesting this may be a read error. This chain connects TRBV7-9 to TRBJ1-5; the D is unclear. This CDR3 comprises 15 residues. V lost 5 bases and J 1 base, leaving 12 bases between the germline ends. CDR1 is SEHNR and CDR2 is FQNEAQ in the germline V gene (reference sequence). As DNA, the CDR3 is TGTGCCAGCAGCCTCCGGGTCATCAGCAATCAGCCCCAGCATTTT. Protein sequence: CASSLRVISNQPQHF. The complete variable domain, with remaining parts taken from reference TRBV7-9 and TRBJ1-5, reads DTGVSQNPRHKITKRGQNVTFRCDPISEHNRLYWYRQTLGQGPEFLTYFQNEAQLEKSRLLSDRFSAERPKGSFSTLEIQRTEQGDSAMYLCASSLRVISNQPQHFGDGTRLSIL.

This clonotype was counted ten times or more. This chain joins TRBV2 and TRBJ2-1; the D is unclear. The V and J ends lost 5 bases and 5 bases respectively, with 16 bases between them. The CDR3 runs to 15 residues. The V gene's germline CDR1 is SNHLY and CDR2 FYNNEI. The CDR3 DNA is TGTGCCAGCAGTCCCGGATACTCAAAACACAATGAGCAGTTCTTC. It encodes CASSPGYSKHNEQFF.

In this sample, this clonotype turned up many times. The V and J genes are TRBV20-1 and TRBJ2-5; 12 nucleotides agree with TRBD2. The CDR3 covers 15 residues. Germline V gene sequence: CDR1 DFQATT, CDR2 SNEGSKA (reference sequence). Germline trimming cut 1 base from V and 4 bases from J; bases unmatched to any gene: 4. The CDR3 region is CSARVPGLAGETQYF. The CDR3 DNA reads as TGCAGTGCTAGAGTACCGGGACTAGCGGGAGAGACCCAGTACTTC.

This clonotype was seen ten or more times. J is TRBJ1-1 and V is TRBV5-1; 7 positions match TRBD1. Unmatched junction bases numbered 7, after V lost 0 bases and J lost 2 bases. Germline CDR1 reads SGHRS; CDR2 reads YFSETQ. The CDR3 covers 16 residues. In DNA form, the CDR3 reads TGCGCCAGCAGCTTGGCCCACAACAGGGGAAACACTGAAGCTTTCTTT. Protein sequence: CASSLAHNRGNTEAFF. Variable domain in full (rest from reference TRBV5-1 and TRBJ1-1): KAGVTQTPRYLIKTRGQQVTLSCSPISGHRSVSWYQQTPGQGLQFLFEYFSETQRNKGNFPGRFSGRQFSNSRSEMNVSTLELGDSALYLCASSLAHNRGNTEAFFGQGTRLTVV.

At least ten counts were recorded for this clonotype. This chain connects TRBV5-1 to TRBJ2-1; D call uncertain. The CDR3 sequence is 15 residues long. CDR1 is SGHRS, CDR2 YFSETQ, per germline. Trimming left V 0 bases short and J 0 bases short, with 7 bases between. The CDR3: CASSLVSNSYNEQFF. The CDR3 DNA follows: TGCGCCAGCAGCTTGGTTAGTAACTCCTACAATGAGCAGTTCTTC.

In this sample, this clonotype turned up many times. The chain carries TRBV20-1 and TRBJ2-7, with 7 nucleotides matching TRBD2. Germline CDR1 reads DFQATT; CDR2 reads SNEGSKA (reference sequence). J was trimmed by 0 bases and V by 3 bases; bases with no gene match: 8. The CDR3 is made up of 15 amino acids. CDR3 protein: CSASRPSGFSYEQYF. CDR3 nucleotide sequence: TGCAGTGCTAGTCGGCCTAGCGGTTTCTCCTACGAGCAGTACTTC.

CDR3 DNA sequence: TGTGCCAGCAGCGCCTTATCACGTCCCGGGGAGCTGTTTTTT. Encoded protein: CASSALSRPGELFF. The rearrangement links TRBV5-4 to TRBJ2-2; D ambiguous. The germline gives CDR1 SGHNT, CDR2 YYREEE (reference sequence). V was cut by 4 bases and J by 6 bases, with 13 bases left in between. The CDR3 is 14 amino acids.

This clonotype was recorded at least ten times. The chain combines TRBV12-3 or TRBV12-4 with TRBJ2-3, with no clear D. V shed 6 bases and J shed 6 bases, with 10 bases lying between them. CDR3 length: 12 residues. The CDR3, as DNA: TGTGCCAGCAGCTCCGGGTCGGATACGCAGTATTTT. As protein: CASSSGSDTQYF.

This clonotype has at least ten counts. This chain links TRBV5-1 with TRBJ1-4, with 8 bases identical to TRBD1. This CDR3 is built from 15 residues. Germline V CDR1 and CDR2: SGHRS, YFSETQ. J lost 8 bases, V lost 2 bases, and 8 bases had no gene match. CDR3 DNA sequence: TGCGCCAGCAGCTTCCTTGGACAGGGTGAAGAAAAACTGTTTTTT. Its translation: CASSFLGQGEEKLFF.

The rearrangement joins TRBV13 to TRBJ2-3, with 8 bases fitting TRBD2. Losses at the gene ends were 3 bases for V and 5 bases for J; bases not matched to a gene: 7. This CDR3 spans 15 amino acids. CDR1 PRHDT and CDR2 FYEKMQ come from the germline V gene (reference sequence). CDR3 region: CASSLSGGAEDTQYF. The CDR3 coding sequence is TGTGCCAGCAGCTTGTCCGGGGGGGCAGAAGATACGCAGTATTTT.

This clonotype has a count of ten or more. The gene calls are TRBV7-9 and TRBJ2-3; 11 bases agree with TRBD2. The CDR3 contains 16 residues. V trimming: 4 bases; J trimming: 0 bases; junction bases outside the gene matches: 3. The germline gives CDR1 SEHNR, CDR2 FQNEAQ (reference sequence). CDR3 in DNA: TGTGCCAGCAGCTCCCGACTAGCGGGGAGCACAGATACGCAGTATTTT. Protein product: CASSSRLAGSTDTQYF.

This chain joins TRBV19 and TRBJ2-4, with 7 bases aligning to TRBD2. Per the germline V gene, CDR1 is LNHDA and CDR2 is SQIVND (reference sequence). The CDR3 is 16 amino acids. J lost 0 bases, V lost 10 bases, and 12 bases had no gene match. The CDR3 sequence is CATSRGGALAKNIQYF. CDR3 DNA: TGTGCCACCTCCCGGGGAGGGGCGCTAGCCAAAAACATTCAGTACTTC. The entire variable domain, with the rest obtained from reference TRBV19 and TRBJ2-4, is as follows: DGGITQSPKYLFRKEGQNVTLSCEQNLNHDAMYWYRQDPGQGLRLIYYSQIVNDFQKGDIAEGYSVSREKKESFPLTVTSAQKNPTAFYLCATSRGGALAKNIQYFGAGTRLSVL.

This clonotype has ten or more counts. The rearrangement joins TRBV5-1 to TRBJ1-2; 9 nucleotides agree with TRBD1. CDR1 and CDR2 from the germline V gene are SGHRS and YFSETQ. The J segment lost 6 bases and the V segment lost 4 bases, leaving 10 bases of the junction unmatched. This CDR3 has 15 amino acids. Here the CDR3 reads CASSLIADRGDGYTF. The CDR3 nucleotides are TGCGCCAGCAGCCTAATTGCGGACAGGGGTGATGGCTACACCTTC.

In this sample, this clonotype turned up many times. The chain couples TRBV5-1 to TRBJ1-1; D is unclear. In germline, CDR1 is SGHRS, CDR2 YFSETQ. Trimming removed 0 bases from V and 0 bases from J, with 3 bases in between. The CDR3 extends over 13 amino acids. The CDR3 is CASSLGMNTEAFF. The CDR3 nucleotides read TGCGCCAGCAGCTTGGGCATGAACACTGAAGCTTTCTTT.